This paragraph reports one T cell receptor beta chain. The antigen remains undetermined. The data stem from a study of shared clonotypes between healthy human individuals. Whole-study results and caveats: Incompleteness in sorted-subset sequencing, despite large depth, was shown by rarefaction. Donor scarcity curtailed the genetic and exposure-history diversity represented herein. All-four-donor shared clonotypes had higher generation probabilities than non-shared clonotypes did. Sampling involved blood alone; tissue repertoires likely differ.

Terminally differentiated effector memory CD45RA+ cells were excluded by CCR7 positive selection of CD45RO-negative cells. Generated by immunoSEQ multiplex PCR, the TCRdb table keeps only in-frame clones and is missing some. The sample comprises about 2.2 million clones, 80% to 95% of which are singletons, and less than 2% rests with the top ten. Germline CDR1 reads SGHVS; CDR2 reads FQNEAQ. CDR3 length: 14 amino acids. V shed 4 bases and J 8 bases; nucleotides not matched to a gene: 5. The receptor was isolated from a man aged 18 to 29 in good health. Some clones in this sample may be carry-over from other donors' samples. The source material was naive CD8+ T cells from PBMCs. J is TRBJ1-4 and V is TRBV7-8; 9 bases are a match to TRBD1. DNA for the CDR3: TGTGCCAGCAGCTCAGACAGGGGGGAGGAAAAACTGTTTTTT. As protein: CASSSDRGEEKLFF.